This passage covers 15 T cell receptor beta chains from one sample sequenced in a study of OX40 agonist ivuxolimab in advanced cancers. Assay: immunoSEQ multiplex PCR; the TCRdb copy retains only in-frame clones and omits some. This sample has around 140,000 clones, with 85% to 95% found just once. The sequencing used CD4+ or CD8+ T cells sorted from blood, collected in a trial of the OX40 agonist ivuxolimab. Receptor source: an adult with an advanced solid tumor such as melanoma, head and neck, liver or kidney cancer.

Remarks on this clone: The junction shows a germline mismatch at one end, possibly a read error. The CDR3 spells CASSPRDSPRSNF. The CDR3 DNA reads TGTGCCAGCTCACCCCGGGACAGTCCGAGGTCGAATTTT. The J gene is TRBJ2-3, the V gene TRBV18; 7 nucleotides agree with TRBD1. From germline, CDR1 is KGHSH and CDR2 LQKENI. This CDR3 has 13 amino acids.

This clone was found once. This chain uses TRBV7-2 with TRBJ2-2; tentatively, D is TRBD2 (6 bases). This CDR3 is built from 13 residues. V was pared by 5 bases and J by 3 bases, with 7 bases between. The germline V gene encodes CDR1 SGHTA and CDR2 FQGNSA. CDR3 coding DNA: TGTGCCAGCAGCAGGGACTACACCGGGGAGCTGTTTTTT. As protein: CASSRDYTGELFF.

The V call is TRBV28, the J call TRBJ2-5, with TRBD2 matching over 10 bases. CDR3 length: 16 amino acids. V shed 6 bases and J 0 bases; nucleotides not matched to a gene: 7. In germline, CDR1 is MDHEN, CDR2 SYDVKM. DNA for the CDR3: TGTGCCAGCAGCCCTGGACTAGCGGCGTACCAAGAGACCCAGTACTTC. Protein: CASSPGLAAYQETQYF.

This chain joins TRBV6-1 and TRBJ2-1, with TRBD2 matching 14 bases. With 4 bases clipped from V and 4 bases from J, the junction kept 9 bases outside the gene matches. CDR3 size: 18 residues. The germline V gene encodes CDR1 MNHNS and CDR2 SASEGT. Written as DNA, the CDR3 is TGTGCCAGCAGTGGTCAGACTAGCGGGGGGGCGAAGTACAATGAGCAGTTCTTC. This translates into CASSGQTSGGAKYNEQFF.

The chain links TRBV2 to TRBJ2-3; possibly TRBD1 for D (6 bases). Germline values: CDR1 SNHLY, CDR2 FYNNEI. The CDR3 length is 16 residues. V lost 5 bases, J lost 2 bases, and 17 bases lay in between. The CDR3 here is CASSPTGTRITDTQYF. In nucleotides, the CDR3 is TGTGCCAGCAGTCCTACCGGGACACGGATCACAGATACGCAGTATTTT.

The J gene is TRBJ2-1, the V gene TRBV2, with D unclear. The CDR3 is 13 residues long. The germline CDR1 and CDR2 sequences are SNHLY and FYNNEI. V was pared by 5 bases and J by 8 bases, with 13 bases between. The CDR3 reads CASSYDVNYEQFF. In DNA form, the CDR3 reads TGTGCCAGCAGTTATGATGTCAATTATGAGCAGTTCTTC.

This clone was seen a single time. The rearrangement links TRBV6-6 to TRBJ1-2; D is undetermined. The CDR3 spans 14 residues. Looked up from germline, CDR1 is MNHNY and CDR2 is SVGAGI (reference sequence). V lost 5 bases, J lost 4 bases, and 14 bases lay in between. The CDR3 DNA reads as TGTGCCAGCAGTATTTCTACTGGGCCCTATGGCTACACCTTC. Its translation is CASSISTGPYGYTF.

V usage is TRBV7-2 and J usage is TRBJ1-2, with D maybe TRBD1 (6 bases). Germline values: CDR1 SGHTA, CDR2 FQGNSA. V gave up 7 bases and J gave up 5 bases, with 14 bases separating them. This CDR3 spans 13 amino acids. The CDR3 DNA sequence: TGTGCCAGCACCCCGGACAGAAATTATGGCTACACCTTC. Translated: CASTPDRNYGYTF.

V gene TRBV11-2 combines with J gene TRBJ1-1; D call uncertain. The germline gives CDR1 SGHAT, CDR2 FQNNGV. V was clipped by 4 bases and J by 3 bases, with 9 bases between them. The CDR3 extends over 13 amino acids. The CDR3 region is CASSSDGYTEAFF. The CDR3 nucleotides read TGTGCCAGCAGCTCCGACGGGTACACTGAAGCTTTCTTT.

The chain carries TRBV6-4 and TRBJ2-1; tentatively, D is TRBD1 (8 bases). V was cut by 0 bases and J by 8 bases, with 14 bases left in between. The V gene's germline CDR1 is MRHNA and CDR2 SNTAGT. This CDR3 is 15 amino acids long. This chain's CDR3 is CASSDSGRGQDEQFF. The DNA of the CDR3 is TGTGCCAGCAGTGACTCGGGGAGGGGACAGGATGAGCAGTTCTTC.

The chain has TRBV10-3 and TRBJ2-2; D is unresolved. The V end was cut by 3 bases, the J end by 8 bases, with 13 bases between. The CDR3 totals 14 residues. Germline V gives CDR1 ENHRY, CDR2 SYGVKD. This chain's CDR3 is CAISDRVVLGELFF. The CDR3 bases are TGTGCCATCAGTGATCGAGTAGTCTTAGGGGAGCTGTTTTTT.

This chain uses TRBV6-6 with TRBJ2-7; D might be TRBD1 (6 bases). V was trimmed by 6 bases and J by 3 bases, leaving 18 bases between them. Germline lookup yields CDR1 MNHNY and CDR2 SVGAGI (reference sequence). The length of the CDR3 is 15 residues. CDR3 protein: CASSVIQGTFYEQYF. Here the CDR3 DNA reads TGTGCCAGCAGCGTTATACAGGGAACTTTCTACGAGCAGTACTTC.

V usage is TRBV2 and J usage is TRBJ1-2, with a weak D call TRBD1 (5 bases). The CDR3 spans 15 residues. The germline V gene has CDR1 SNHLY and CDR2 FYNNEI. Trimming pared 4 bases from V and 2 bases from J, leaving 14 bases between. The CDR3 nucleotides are TGTGCCAGCAGTGTCGGGCAGGGAGGGAACTATGGCTACACCTTC. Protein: CASSVGQGGNYGYTF.

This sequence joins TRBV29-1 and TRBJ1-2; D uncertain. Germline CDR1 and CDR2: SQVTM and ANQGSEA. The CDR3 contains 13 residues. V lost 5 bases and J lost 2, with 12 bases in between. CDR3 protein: CSVSTTLNYGYTF. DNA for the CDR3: TGCAGCGTTTCTACTACACTGAACTATGGCTACACCTTC.

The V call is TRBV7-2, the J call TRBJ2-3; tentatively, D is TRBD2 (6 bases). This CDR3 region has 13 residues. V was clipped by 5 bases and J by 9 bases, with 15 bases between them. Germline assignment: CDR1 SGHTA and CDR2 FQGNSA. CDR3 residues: CASSASGRTTQYF. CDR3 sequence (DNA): TGTGCCAGCAGCGCTTCAGGGAGGACCACGCAGTATTTT.